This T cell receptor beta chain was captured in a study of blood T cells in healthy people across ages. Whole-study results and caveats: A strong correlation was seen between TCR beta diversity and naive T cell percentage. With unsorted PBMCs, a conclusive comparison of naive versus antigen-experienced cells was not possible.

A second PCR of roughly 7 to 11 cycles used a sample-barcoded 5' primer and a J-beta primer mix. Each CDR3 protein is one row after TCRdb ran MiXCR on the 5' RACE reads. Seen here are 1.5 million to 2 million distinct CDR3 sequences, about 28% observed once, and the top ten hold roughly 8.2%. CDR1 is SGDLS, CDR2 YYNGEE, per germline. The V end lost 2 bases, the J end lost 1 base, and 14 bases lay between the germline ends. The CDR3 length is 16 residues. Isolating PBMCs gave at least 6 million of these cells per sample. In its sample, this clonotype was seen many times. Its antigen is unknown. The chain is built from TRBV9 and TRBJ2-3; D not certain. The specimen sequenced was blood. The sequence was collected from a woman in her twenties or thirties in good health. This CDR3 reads CASSVLLETGTDTQYF. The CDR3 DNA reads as TGTGCCAGCAGCGTTCTTCTCGAGACTGGCACAGATACGCAGTATTTT.